One TCR beta chain is described in this entry. As yet, its antigen is unknown. The sample comes from a study of T cell responses to AZD1222 COVID-19 vaccine. Study observations and caveats: Nearly half of spike-specific TCRs reportedly target unmutated variant regions. Spike-specific TCR breadth and depth rose after two AZD1222 doses.

This CDR3 region has 14 residues. The junction had 3 bases not matched to a gene; V was cut back by 1 base and J by 1 base. The germline V gene has CDR1 GTSNPN and CDR2 SVGIG (reference sequence). The data were produced by immunoSEQ multiplex PCR, yet TCRdb's version contains in-frame clones alone and is incomplete. Among 150,000 to 200,000 clones listed, roughly 89% were seen once. The clonotype comes from an adult in good health. Sequencing used peripheral blood, obtained on day 0 of AZD1222 vaccination. The chain recombines TRBV30 with TRBJ1-1, with 7 bases identical to TRBD1. The CDR3 reads CAWSAGTANTEAFF. The CDR3 nucleotides read TGTGCCTGGAGTGCCGGGACAGCGAACACTGAAGCTTTCTTT.